The T cell receptor beta chain under discussion was sequenced for a study of Graves' ophthalmopathy and Graves' hyperthyroidism. At the level of the study: Peripheral blood was obtained at first diagnosis, ahead of any treatment.

General observations from the study: As the model predicted ophthalmopathy progression, it achieved a sensitivity of around 71% and a specificity of about 72%. Ophthalmopathy could be told apart from stable hyperthyroidism by a 13-signature model (just under 90% sensitivity, approximately 76% specificity).

Investigators amplified TCR beta CDR3 regions from RNA transcripts. Amplification began with first-round RT-PCR using HTBI primers, then second-round multiplex PCR was performed. TCRdb reprocessed the multiplex PCR reads with MiXCR, giving one entry per CDR3 protein. Counted here are about 740,000 distinct CDR3 sequences, roughly two fifths occurring once; the ten biggest clones make up roughly 45%. Isolation of PBMCs was performed using about 9.9 ml of fresh peripheral blood. V lost 7 bases and J lost 4, with 16 bases in between. The CDR3 length is 15 residues. Germline values: CDR1 SEHNR, CDR2 FQNEAQ (reference sequence). In the case of this clonotype: Its antigen is unidentified.

Sequenced input: peripheral blood. The TCR comes from an adult man with Graves' ophthalmopathy. The rearrangement uses TRBV7-9 and TRBJ2-2; either TRBD1 or TRBD2 may supply D (5 bases each). CDR3 region: CASNLGGQGTGELFF. The CDR3 DNA is TGTGCCAGCAACCTAGGCGGGCAGGGCACCGGGGAGCTGTTTTTT.